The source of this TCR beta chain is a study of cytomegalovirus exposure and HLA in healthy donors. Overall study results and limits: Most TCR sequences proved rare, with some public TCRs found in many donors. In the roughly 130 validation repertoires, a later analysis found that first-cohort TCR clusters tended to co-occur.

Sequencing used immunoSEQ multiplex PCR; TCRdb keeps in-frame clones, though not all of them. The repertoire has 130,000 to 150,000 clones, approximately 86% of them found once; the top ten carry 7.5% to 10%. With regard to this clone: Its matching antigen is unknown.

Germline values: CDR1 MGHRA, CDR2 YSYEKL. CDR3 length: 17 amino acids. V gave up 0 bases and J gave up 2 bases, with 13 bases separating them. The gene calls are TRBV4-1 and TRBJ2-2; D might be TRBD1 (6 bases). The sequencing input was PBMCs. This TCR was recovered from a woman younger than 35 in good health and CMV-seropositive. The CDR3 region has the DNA TGCGCCAGCAGCCAAGATCCCGGGACATACAACACCGGGGAGCTGTTTTTT. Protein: CASSQDPGTYNTGELFF.